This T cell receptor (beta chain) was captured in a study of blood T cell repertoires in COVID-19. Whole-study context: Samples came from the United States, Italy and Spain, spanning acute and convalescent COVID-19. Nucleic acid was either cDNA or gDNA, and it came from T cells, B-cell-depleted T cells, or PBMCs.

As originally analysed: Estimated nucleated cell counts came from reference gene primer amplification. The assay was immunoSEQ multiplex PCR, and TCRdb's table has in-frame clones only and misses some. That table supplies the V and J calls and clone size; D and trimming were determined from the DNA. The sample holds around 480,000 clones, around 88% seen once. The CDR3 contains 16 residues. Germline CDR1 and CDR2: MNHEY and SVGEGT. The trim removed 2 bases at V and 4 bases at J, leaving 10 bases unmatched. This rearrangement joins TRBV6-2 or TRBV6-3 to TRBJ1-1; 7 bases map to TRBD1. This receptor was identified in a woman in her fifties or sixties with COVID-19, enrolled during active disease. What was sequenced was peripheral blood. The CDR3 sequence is CASSYPTGSVSTEAFF. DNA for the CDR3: TGTGCCAGCAGTTACCCGACAGGGAGTGTGAGCACTGAAGCTTTCTTT.